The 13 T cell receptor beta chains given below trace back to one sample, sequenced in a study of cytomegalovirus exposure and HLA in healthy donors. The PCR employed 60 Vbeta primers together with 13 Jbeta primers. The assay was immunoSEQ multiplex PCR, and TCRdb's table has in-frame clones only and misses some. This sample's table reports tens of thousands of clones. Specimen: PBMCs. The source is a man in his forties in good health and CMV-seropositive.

The CDR3 DNA sequence: TGTGCCAGCAGTTACCTACGGGAAAAACTGTTTTTT. Amino acid sequence: CASSYLREKLFF. The chain couples TRBV6-6 to TRBJ1-4; unclear D gene. Trimming shortened V by 2 bases and J by 8 bases, and 6 bases separated the two germline ends. The CDR3 is 12 residues long. Germline assignment: CDR1 MNHNY and CDR2 SVGAGI (reference sequence).

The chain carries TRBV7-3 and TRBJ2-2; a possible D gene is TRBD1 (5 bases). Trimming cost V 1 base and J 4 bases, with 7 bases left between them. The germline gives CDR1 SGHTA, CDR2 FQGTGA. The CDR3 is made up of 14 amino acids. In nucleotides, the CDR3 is TGTGCCAGCAGCTTAATCGACAGCACCGGGGAGCTGTTTTTT. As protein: CASSLIDSTGELFF.

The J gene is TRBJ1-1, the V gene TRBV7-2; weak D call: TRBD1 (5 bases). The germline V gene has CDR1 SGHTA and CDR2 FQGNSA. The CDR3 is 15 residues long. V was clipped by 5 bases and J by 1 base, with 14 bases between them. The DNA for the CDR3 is TGTGCCAGCAGCCCCGCGGGGACGCAGAACACTGAAGCTTTCTTT. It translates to CASSPAGTQNTEAFF. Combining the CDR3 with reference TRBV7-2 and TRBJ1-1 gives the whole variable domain GAGVSQSPSNKVTEKGKDVELRCDPISGHTALYWYRQSLGQGLEFLIYFQGNSAPDKSGLPSDRFSAERTGGSVSTLTIQRTQQEDSAVYLCASSPAGTQNTEAFFGQGTRLTVV.

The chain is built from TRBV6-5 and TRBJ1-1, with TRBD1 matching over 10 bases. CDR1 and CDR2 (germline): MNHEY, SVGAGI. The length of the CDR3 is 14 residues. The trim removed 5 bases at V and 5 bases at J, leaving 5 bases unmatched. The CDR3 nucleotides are TGTGCCAGCAGTCACCCGGGACAGGGGACTGAAGCTTTCTTT. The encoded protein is CASSHPGQGTEAFF.

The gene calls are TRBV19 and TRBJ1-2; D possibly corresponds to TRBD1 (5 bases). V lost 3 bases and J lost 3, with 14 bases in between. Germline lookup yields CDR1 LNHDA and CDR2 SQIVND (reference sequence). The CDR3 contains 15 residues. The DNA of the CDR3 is TGTGCCAGTAGTATTAGACGGGGGAATTACTATGGCTACACCTTC. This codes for CASSIRRGNYYGYTF.

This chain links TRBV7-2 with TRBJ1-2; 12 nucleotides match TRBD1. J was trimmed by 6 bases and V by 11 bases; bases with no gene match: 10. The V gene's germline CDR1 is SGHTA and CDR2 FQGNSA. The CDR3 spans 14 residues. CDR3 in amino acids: CACAWGQGADGYTF. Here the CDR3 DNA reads TGTGCCTGCGCGTGGGGACAGGGGGCAGATGGCTACACCTTC.

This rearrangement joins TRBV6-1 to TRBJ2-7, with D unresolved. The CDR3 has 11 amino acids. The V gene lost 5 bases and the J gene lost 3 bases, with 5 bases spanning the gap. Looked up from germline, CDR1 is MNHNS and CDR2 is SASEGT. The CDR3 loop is CASSYNYEQYF. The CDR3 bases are TGTGCCAGCAGTTATAACTACGAGCAGTACTTC.

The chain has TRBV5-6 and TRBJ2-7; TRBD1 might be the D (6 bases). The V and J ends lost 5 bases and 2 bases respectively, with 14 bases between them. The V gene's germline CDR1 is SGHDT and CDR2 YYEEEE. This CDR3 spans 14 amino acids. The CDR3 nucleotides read TGTGCCAGCAGTTTCGGACAGCCTGCCTACGAGCAGTACTTC. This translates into CASSFGQPAYEQYF.

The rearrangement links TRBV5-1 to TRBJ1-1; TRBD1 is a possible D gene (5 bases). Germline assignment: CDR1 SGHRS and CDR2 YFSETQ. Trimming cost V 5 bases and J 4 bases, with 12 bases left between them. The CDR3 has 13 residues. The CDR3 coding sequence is TGCGCCAGCAGTCGGGGGAGGAGCACTGAAGCTTTCTTT. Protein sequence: CASSRGRSTEAFF.

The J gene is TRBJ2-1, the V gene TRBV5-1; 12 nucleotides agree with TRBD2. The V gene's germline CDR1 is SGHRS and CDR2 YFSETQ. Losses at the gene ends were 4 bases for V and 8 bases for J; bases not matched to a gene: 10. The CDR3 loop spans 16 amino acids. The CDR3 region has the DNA TGCGCCAGCAGCGGCTCCGCTAGCGGGAGGGCCCATGAGCAGTTCTTC. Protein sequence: CASSGSASGRAHEQFF.

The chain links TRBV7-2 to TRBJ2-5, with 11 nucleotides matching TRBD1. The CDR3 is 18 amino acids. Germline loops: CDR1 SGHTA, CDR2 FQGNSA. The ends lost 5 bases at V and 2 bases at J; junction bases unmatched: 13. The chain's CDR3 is CASSPGQGAPTGQETQYF. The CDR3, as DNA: TGTGCCAGCAGCCCCGGACAGGGGGCGCCCACCGGACAAGAGACCCAGTACTTC. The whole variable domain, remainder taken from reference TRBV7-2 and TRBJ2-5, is GAGVSQSPSNKVTEKGKDVELRCDPISGHTALYWYRQSLGQGLEFLIYFQGNSAPDKSGLPSDRFSAERTGGSVSTLTIQRTQQEDSAVYLCASSPGQGAPTGQETQYFGPGTRLLVL.

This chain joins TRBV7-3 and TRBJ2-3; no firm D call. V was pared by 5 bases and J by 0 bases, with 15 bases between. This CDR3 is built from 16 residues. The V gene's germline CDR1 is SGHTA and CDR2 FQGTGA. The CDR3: CASSIPSDTSTDTQYF. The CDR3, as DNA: TGTGCCAGCAGCATCCCTAGTGATACTAGCACAGATACGCAGTATTTT. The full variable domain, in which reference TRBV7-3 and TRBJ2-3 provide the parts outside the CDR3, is GAGVSQTPSNKVTEKGKYVELRCDPISGHTALYWYRQSLGQGPEFLIYFQGTGAADDSGLPNDRFFAVRPEGSVSTLKIQRTERGDSAVYLCASSIPSDTSTDTQYFGPGTRLTVL.

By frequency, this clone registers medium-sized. This CDR3 reads CAINAGTGGSGAYGYTF. The CDR3 bases are TGTGCCATCAACGCCGGGACAGGGGGCAGTGGGGCCTATGGCTACACCTTC. This sequence joins TRBV10-3 and TRBJ1-2, with TRBD1 matching 12 bases. The CDR3 extends over 17 amino acids. The V gene end was trimmed by 7 bases and the J gene end by 4 bases; junction bases not matched to a gene: 13. Germline V gives CDR1 ENHRY, CDR2 SYGVKD.